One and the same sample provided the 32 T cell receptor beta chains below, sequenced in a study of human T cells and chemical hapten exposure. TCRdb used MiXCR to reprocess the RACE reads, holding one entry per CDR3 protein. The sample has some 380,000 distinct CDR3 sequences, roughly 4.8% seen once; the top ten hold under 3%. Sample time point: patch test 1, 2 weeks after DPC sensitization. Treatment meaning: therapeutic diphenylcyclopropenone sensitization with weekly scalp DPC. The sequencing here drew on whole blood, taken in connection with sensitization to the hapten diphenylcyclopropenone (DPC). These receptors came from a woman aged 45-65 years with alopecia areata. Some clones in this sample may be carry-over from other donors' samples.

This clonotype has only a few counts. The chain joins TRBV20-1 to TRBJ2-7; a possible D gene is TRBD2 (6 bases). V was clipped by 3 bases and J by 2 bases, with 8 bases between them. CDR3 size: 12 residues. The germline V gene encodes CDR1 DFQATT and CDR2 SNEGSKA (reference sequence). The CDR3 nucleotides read TGCAGTGCTAGCGGGGGACCCTACGAGCAGTACTTC. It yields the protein CSASGGPYEQYF.

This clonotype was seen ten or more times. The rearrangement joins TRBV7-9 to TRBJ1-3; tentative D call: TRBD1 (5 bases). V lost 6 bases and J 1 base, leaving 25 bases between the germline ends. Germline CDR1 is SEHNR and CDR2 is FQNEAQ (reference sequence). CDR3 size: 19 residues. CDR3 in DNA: TGTGCCAGCAGAGGTAGACAGATGAACATACTTTCTTCTGGAAACACCATATATTTT. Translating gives CASRGRQMNILSSGNTIYF.

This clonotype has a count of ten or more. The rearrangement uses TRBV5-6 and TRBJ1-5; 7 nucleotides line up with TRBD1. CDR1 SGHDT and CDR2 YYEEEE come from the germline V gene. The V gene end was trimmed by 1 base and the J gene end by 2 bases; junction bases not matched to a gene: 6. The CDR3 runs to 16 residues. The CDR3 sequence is CASSLTGASGNQPQHF. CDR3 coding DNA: TGTGCCAGCAGCTTGACAGGGGCTAGTGGCAATCAGCCCCAGCATTTT.

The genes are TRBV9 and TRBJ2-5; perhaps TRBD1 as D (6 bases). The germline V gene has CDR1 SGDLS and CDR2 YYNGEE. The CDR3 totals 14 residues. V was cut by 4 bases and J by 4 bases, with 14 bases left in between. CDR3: CASSTLQGVETQYF. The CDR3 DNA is TGTGCCAGCAGCACCCTACAGGGCGTAGAGACCCAGTACTTC.

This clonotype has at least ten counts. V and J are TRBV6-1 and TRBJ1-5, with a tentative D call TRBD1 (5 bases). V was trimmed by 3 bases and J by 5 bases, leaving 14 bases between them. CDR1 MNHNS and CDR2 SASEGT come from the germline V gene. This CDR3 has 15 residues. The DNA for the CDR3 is TGTGCCAGCAGTGATATGGGGACCGGTCATCAGCCCCAGCATTTT. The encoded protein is CASSDMGTGHQPQHF.

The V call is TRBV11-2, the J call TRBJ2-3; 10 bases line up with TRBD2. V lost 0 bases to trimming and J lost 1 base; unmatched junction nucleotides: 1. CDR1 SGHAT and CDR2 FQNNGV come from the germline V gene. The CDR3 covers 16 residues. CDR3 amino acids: CASSLELAGGTDTQYF. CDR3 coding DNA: TGTGCCAGCAGCTTAGAGCTAGCGGGAGGCACAGATACGCAGTATTTT.

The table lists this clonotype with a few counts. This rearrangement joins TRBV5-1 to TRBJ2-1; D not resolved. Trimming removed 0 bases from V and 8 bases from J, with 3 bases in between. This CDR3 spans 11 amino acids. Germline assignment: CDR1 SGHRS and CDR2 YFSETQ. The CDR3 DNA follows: TGCGCCAGCAGCTTGGATCATGAGCAGTTCTTC. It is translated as CASSLDHEQFF.

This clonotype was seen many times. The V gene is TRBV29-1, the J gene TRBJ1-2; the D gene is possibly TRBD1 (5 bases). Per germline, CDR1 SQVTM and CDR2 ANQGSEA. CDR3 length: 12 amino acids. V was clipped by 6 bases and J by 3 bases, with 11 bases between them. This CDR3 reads CSVDPRDYGYTF. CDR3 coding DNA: TGCAGCGTGGATCCCAGGGACTATGGCTACACCTTC.

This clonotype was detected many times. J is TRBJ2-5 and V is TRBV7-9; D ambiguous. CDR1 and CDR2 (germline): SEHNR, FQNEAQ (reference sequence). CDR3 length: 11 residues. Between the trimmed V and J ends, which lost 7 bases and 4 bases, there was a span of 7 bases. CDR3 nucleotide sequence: TGTGCCAGCACCCCTGTAGAGACCCAGTACTTC. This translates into CASTPVETQYF.

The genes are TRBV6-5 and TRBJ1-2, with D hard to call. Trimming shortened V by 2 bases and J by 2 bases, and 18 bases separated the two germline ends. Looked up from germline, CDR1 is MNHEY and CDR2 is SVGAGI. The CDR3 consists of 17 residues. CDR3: CASSYRATHVINYGYTF. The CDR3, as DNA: TGTGCCAGCAGTTACCGTGCTACACATGTTATAAACTATGGCTACACCTTC.

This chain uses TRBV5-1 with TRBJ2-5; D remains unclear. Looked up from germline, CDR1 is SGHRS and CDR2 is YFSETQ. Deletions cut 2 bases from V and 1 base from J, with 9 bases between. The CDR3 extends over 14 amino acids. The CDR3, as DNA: TGCGCCAGCAGCTTTTGGGCGGCCCAAGAGACCCAGTACTTC. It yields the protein CASSFWAAQETQYF.

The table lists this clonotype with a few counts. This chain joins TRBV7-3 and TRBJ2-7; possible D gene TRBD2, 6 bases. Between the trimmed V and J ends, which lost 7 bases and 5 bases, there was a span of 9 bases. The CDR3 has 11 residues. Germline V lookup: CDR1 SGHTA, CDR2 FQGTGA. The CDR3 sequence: CASNSGDEQYF. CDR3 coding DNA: TGTGCCAGCAATTCGGGGGACGAGCAGTACTTC.

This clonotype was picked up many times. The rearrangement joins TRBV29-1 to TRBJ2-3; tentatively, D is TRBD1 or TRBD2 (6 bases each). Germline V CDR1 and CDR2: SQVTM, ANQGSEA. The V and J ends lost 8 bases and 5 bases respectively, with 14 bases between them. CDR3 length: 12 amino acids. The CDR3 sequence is CSSEEGVDTQYF. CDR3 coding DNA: TGCAGCTCCGAGGAGGGGGTAGATACGCAGTATTTT.

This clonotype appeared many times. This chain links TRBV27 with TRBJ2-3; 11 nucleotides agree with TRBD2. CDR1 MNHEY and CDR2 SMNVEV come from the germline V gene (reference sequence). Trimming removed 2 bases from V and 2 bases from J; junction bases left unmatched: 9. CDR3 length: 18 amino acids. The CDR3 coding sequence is TGTGCCAGCAGTTTACTAATAGCGGGGGGGGCCCTCACAGATACGCAGTATTTT. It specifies CASSLLIAGGALTDTQYF.

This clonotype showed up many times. The CDR3 DNA reads TGTGCCAGCAGTTGGACAGGGAGGACTCAGCCCCAGCATTTT. Its translation is CASSWTGRTQPQHF. This rearrangement joins TRBV27 to TRBJ1-5; 8 bases align to TRBD1. V gave up 4 bases and J gave up 6 bases; unmatched junction bases: 5. The CDR3 extends over 14 amino acids. Germline V gene sequence: CDR1 MNHEY, CDR2 SMNVEV (reference sequence).

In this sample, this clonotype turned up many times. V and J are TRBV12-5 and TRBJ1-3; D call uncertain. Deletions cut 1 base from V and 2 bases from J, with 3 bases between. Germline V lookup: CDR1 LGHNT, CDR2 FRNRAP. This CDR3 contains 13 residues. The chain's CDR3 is CASGLGAGNTIYF. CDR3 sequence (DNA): TGTGCTAGTGGTTTGGGAGCTGGAAACACCATATATTTT.

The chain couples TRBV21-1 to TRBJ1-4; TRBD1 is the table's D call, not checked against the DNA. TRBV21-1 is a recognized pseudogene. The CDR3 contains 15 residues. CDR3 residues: CASSTRTGGEEKLFF. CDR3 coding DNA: TGTGCCAGCAGCACACGGACAGGGGGGGAGGAAAAACTGTTTTTT.

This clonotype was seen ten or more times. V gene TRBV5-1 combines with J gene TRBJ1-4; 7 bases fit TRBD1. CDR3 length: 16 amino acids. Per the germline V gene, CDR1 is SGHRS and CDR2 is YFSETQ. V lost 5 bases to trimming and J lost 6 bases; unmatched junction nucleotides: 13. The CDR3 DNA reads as TGCGCCAGCAGGATACAGGGGATCACAGGTCATGAAAAACTGTTTTTT. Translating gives CASRIQGITGHEKLFF.

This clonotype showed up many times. CDR3 sequence reads: CASSYPGPFSSYNEQFF. The CDR3 region has the DNA TGTGCCAGCAGTTACCCGGGACCGTTCAGCTCCTACAATGAGCAGTTCTTC. The chain recombines TRBV6-2 or TRBV6-3 with TRBJ2-1; D is perhaps TRBD1 or TRBD2 (5 bases each). Trimming removed 2 bases at V and 0 bases at J, with 14 bases between. Per the germline V gene, CDR1 is MNHEY and CDR2 is SVGEGT. The CDR3 covers 17 residues.

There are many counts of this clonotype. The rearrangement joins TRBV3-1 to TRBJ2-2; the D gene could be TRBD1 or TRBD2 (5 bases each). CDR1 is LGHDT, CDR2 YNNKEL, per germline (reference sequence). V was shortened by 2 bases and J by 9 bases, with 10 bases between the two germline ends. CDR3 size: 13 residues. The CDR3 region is CASSQPGTRELFF. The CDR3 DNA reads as TGTGCCAGCAGCCAACCTGGGACCCGGGAGCTGTTTTTT.

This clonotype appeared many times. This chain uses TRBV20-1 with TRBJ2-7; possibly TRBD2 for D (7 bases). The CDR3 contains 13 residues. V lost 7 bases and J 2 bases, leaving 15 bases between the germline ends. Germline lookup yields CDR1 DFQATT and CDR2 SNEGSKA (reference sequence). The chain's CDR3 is CSGEGGETYEQYF. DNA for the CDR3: TGCAGTGGAGAGGGGGGGGAAACCTACGAGCAGTACTTC.

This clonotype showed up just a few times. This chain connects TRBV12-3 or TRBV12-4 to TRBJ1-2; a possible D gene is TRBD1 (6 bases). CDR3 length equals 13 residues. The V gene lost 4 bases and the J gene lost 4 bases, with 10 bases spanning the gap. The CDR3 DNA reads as TGTGCCAGCAGTTCCGGGACAACCTATGGCTACACCTTC. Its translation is CASSSGTTYGYTF.

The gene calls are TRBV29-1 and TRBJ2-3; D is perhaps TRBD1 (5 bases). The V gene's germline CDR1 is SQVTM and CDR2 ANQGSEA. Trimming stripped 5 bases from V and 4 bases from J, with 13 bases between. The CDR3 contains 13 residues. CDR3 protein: CSVSAGNSDTQYF. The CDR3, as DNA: TGCAGCGTTTCTGCAGGGAATTCAGATACGCAGTATTTT.

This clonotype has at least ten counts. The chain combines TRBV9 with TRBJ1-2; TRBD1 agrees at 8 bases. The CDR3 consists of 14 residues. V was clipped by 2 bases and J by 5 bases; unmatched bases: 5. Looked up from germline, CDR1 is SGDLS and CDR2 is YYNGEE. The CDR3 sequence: CASSVTGAGYGYTF. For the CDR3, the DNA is TGTGCCAGCAGCGTGACAGGGGCTGGATATGGCTACACCTTC. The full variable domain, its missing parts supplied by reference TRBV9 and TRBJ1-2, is DSGVTQTPKHLITATGQRVTLRCSPRSGDLSVYWYQQSLDQGLQFLIQYYNGEERAKGNILERFSAQQFPDLHSELNLSSLELGDSALYFCASSVTGAGYGYTFGSGTRLTVV.

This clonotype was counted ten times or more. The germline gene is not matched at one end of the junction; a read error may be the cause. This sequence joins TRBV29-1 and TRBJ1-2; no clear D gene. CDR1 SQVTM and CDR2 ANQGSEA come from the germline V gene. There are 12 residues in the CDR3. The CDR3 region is CSAEGMVYGYTF. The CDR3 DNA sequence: TGCAGCGCTGAAGGGATGGTCTACGGCTACACCTTC.

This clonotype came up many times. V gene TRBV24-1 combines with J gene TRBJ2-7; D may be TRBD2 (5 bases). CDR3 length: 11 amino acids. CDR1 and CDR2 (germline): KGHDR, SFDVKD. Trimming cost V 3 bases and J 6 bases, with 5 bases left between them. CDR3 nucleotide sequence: TGTGCCACCAGTGATCGGGGCGAGCAGTACTTC. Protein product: CATSDRGEQYF.

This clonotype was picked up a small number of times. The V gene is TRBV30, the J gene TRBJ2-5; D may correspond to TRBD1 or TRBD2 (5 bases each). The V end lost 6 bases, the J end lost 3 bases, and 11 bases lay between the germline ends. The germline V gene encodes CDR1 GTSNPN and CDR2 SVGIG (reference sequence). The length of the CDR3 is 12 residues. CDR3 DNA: TGTGCCTGCCGACAGAGGGAAGAGACCCAGTACTTC. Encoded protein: CACRQREETQYF.

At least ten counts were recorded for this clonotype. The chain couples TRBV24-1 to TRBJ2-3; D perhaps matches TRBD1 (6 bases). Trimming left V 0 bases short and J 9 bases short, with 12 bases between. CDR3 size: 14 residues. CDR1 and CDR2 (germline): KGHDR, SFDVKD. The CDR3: CATSDLVQGATQYF. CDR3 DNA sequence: TGTGCCACCAGTGATTTGGTACAGGGTGCCACGCAGTATTTT.

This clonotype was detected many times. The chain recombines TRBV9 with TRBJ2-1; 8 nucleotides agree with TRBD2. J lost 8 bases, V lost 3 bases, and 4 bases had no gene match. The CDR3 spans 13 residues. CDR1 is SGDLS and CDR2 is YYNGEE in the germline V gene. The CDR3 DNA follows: TGTGCCAGCAGCGCCGGGGGGGGCGATGAGCAGTTCTTC. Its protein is CASSAGGGDEQFF. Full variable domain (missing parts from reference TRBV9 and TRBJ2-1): DSGVTQTPKHLITATGQRVTLRCSPRSGDLSVYWYQQSLDQGLQFLIQYYNGEERAKGNILERFSAQQFPDLHSELNLSSLELGDSALYFCASSAGGGDEQFFGPGTRLTVL.

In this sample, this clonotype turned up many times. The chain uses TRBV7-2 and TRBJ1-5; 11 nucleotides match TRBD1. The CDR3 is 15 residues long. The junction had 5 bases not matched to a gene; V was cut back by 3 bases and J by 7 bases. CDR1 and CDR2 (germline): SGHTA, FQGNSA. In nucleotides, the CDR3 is TGTGCCAGCAGCTTTCTTGGACAGGGGGCCCAGCCCCAGCATTTT. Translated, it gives CASSFLGQGAQPQHF.

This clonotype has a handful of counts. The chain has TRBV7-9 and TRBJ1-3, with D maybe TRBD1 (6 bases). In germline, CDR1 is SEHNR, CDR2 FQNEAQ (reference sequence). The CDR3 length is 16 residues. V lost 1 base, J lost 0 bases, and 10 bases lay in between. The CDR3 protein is CASSLGQDFSGNTIYF. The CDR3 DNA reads TGTGCCAGCAGCTTAGGACAGGATTTCTCTGGAAACACCATATATTTT.

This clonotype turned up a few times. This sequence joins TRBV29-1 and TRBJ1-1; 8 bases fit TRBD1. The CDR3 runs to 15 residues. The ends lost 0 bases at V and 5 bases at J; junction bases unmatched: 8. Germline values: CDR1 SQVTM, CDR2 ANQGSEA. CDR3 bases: TGCAGCGTTGAAGATTTGAGACAGGGGTGGACTGAAGCTTTCTTT. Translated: CSVEDLRQGWTEAFF.